The next 16 T cell receptor beta chains were all read from a single sample in a study of Graves' ophthalmopathy and Graves' hyperthyroidism. RNA transcripts were the source from which TCR beta CDR3 regions were amplified. After a first-round RT-PCR with HTBI primers, a second-round multiplex PCR was run. TCRdb recomputed calls from the multiplex PCR reads with MiXCR, one row per CDR3 protein. The sample yields fewer than 400,000 distinct CDR3 sequences, about 18% seen once. The material sequenced was peripheral blood. These receptors were taken from a woman between 18 and 30 years old with Graves' ophthalmopathy.

This clonotype was detected many times. The genes are TRBV7-9 and TRBJ2-4, with D hard to call. CDR1 is SEHNR and CDR2 is FQNEAQ in the germline V gene (reference sequence). Between the trimmed V and J ends, which lost 3 bases and 1 base, there was a span of 10 bases. The CDR3 is 15 residues long. The CDR3 sequence is CASSFPAAAKNIQYF. CDR3 sequence (DNA): TGTGCCAGCAGCTTCCCAGCTGCGGCCAAAAACATTCAGTACTTC.

This clonotype was recorded at least ten times. The chain joins TRBV6-2 or TRBV6-3 to TRBJ2-6, with D possibly matching TRBD1 (6 bases). The ends were cut back, 0 bases at V and 0 bases at J, with 12 bases in the middle. CDR1 MNHEY and CDR2 SVGEGT come from the germline V gene. This CDR3 is 18 amino acids long. The CDR3 DNA follows: TGTGCCAGCAGTTACTCGAGGGGGAAAAGCTCTGGGGCCAACGTCCTGACTTTC. This gives the protein CASSYSRGKSSGANVLTF.

The sample holds many counts of this clonotype. The chain is built from TRBV19 and TRBJ1-1; D ambiguous. The germline V and J ends were trimmed by 1 base and 5 bases, with 5 bases remaining between them. The length of the CDR3 is 12 residues. Germline-derived CDR1 and CDR2 are LNHDA and SQIVND (reference sequence). The CDR3 coding sequence is TGTGCCAGTAGTATAGGGTGGACTGAAGCTTTCTTT. This translates into CASSIGWTEAFF. The full variable domain, with the rest looked up from reference TRBV19 and TRBJ1-1, is DGGITQSPKYLFRKEGQNVTLSCEQNLNHDAMYWYRQDPGQGLRLIYYSQIVNDFQKGDIAEGYSVSREKKESFPLTVTSAQKNPTAFYLCASSIGWTEAFFGQGTRLTVV.

This clonotype appeared many times. The rearrangement links TRBV13 to TRBJ2-2, with D hard to call. Trimming took 2 bases from V and 4 from J, leaving 14 bases between them. CDR3 length: 16 residues. From germline, CDR1 is PRHDT and CDR2 FYEKMQ (reference sequence). The CDR3 coding sequence is TGTGCCAGCAGCTTACGGCTACCAAAACGCACCGGGGAGCTGTTTTTT. It is translated as CASSLRLPKRTGELFF. Using reference TRBV13 and TRBJ2-2 for the parts outside the CDR3, the full variable domain is AAGVIQSPRHLIKEKRETATLKCYPIPRHDTVYWYQQGPGQDPQFLISFYEKMQSDKGSIPDRFSAQQFSDYHSELNMSSLELGDSALYFCASSLRLPKRTGELFFGEGSRLTVL.

This clonotype was found many times. The chain uses TRBV24-1 and TRBJ2-7; D gene ambiguous. This CDR3 comprises 14 residues. Germline V gene lookup returns CDR1 KGHDR and CDR2 SFDVKD. V lost 4 bases, J lost 2 bases, and 11 bases lay in between. The CDR3 here is CATSDTKRAYEQYF. As DNA, the CDR3 is TGTGCCACCAGTGACACCAAAAGGGCCTACGAGCAGTACTTC.

This clonotype was recorded many times. The V gene is TRBV25-1, the J gene TRBJ1-3; 8 bases map to TRBD1. V was clipped by 4 bases and J by 3 bases; unmatched bases: 5. The CDR3 is 15 residues long. The germline V gene encodes CDR1 MGHDK and CDR2 SYGVNS. The CDR3 region has the DNA TGTGCCAGCAGTGGGAACAGGGGGAATGGAAACACCATATATTTT. Encoded protein: CASSGNRGNGNTIYF. Based on the CDR3 plus reference TRBV25-1 and TRBJ1-3, the full variable domain is EADIYQTPRYLVIGTGKKITLECSQTMGHDKMYWYQQDPGMELHLIHYSYGVNSTEKGDLSSESTVSRIRTEHFPLTLESARPSHTSQYLCASSGNRGNGNTIYFGEGSWLTVV.

This clonotype was counted many times. V is TRBV6-5 and J is TRBJ2-7; 7 nucleotides agree with TRBD1. Germline trimming cut 7 bases from V and 12 bases from J; bases unmatched to any gene: 24. Germline V CDR1 and CDR2: MNHEY, SVGAGI. The CDR3 consists of 16 residues. This chain's CDR3 is CASKRGTVGFRSSWYF. The CDR3 bases are TGTGCCAGCAAAAGGGGGACAGTGGGCTTTCGAAGCAGTTGGTACTTC.

This clonotype was seen ten or more times. The chain recombines TRBV18 with TRBJ2-7; D not resolved. V was pared by 5 bases and J by 4 bases, with 6 bases between. Germline lookup yields CDR1 KGHSH and CDR2 LQKENI. This CDR3 has 11 residues. The CDR3 sequence is CASSKSYEQYF. The CDR3 bases are TGTGCCAGCTCAAAGAGTTACGAGCAGTACTTC.

This clonotype was seen ten or more times. The rearrangement links TRBV30 to TRBJ2-5; possibly TRBD2 for D (6 bases). CDR1 and CDR2 from the germline V gene are GTSNPN and SVGIG (reference sequence). The CDR3 runs 14 residues. The germline V and J ends were trimmed by 0 bases and 1 base, with 9 bases remaining between them. The CDR3 nucleotides are TGTGCCTGGAGTGTACCGGGGGTCCAAGAGACCCAGTACTTC. Translated, it gives CAWSVPGVQETQYF.

There are many counts of this clonotype. The chain links TRBV9 to TRBJ2-7; 8 nucleotides match TRBD2. Germline values: CDR1 SGDLS, CDR2 YYNGEE. CDR3 length equals 17 residues. V lost 4 bases and J lost 2; bases outside the gene matches: 14. The CDR3: CASSPEGRPGLAYEQYF. The CDR3, as DNA: TGTGCCAGCAGCCCAGAGGGTCGCCCGGGACTAGCCTACGAGCAGTACTTC.

This clonotype was counted many times. The chain combines TRBV4-3 with TRBJ2-7; TRBD2 agrees at 11 bases. Germline-derived CDR1 and CDR2 are LGHNA and YSLEER. The CDR3 spans 17 residues. Trimming removed 4 bases from V and 2 bases from J; junction bases left unmatched: 10. CDR3 sequence (DNA): TGCGCCAGCAGCCCAGAGGCCGGACTAGCGGGTACCTACGAGCAGTACTTC. This sequence encodes CASSPEAGLAGTYEQYF.

Points on this clonotype: A much larger clone differs by one base, so this may be a read error. The chain uses TRBV19 and TRBJ1-5, with a tentative D call TRBD1 (6 bases). Trimming removed 6 bases from V and 1 base from J, with 13 bases in between. The germline V gene encodes CDR1 LNHDA and CDR2 SQIVND (reference sequence). This CDR3 has 15 residues. The CDR3 bases are TGTGCCAGTAGAACCGGGACACCGAGCAATCAGCCCCAGCATTTT. Encoded protein: CASRTGTPSNQPQHF.

This clonotype has ten or more counts. The J gene is TRBJ1-1, the V gene TRBV2; weak D call: TRBD1 (6 bases). V shed 11 bases and J shed 3 bases, with 19 bases lying between them. Germline lookup yields CDR1 SNHLY and CDR2 FYNNEI. The CDR3 has 14 residues. CDR3 coding DNA: TGTGCCGGCCAAAGAACAGGGAGCTACACTGAAGCTTTCTTT. This sequence encodes CAGQRTGSYTEAFF.

This clonotype was seen repeatedly, ten times or more. The chain combines TRBV7-3 with TRBJ2-5; D call uncertain. The CDR3 length is 15 residues. Germline V lookup: CDR1 SGHTA, CDR2 FQGTGA. V was shortened by 0 bases and J by 5 bases, with 13 bases between the two germline ends. CDR3 nucleotide sequence: TGTGCCAGCAGCTTAACTGCGAATTCCGGGGAGACCCAGTACTTC. It translates to CASSLTANSGETQYF.

Of note for this clonotype: A read error may produce the germline difference seen at one junction end. CDR3 coding DNA: TGTGCCAGCAGTCTGACAGGGTTTGGCCACACCTTC. This encodes CASSLTGFGHTF. The chain has TRBV6-1 and TRBJ1-2; 7 nucleotides line up with TRBD1. The germline gives CDR1 MNHNS, CDR2 SASEGT. This CDR3 has 12 amino acids.

This clonotype has a count of ten or more. The rearrangement uses TRBV6-2 or TRBV6-3 and TRBJ1-2; D is unresolved. Trimming stripped 0 bases from V and 12 bases from J, with 14 bases between. The CDR3 is 13 amino acids. Germline loops: CDR1 MNHEY, CDR2 SVGEGT. The CDR3 here is CASSYSAQDKDTF. The CDR3, as DNA: TGTGCCAGCAGTTACTCCGCCCAGGATAAGGACACCTTC.